This record concerns one T cell receptor (beta chain) sequence. The data originate from a study of blood T cell repertoires in COVID-19. V was shortened by 10 bases and J by 0 bases, with 12 bases between the two germline ends. The CDR3 has 13 residues. In germline, CDR1 is MNHEY, CDR2 SVGAGI. Data came from immunoSEQ multiplex PCR; TCRdb stores just in-frame clones and leaves some out. The sample contains 200,000 to 250,000 clones, just over 85% of which appear only once. Input material: peripheral blood. The chain employs TRBV6-5 and TRBJ1-1, with a possible D match to TRBD1 (5 bases). This clonotype originated in a man between 25 and 39 years old who had recovered from COVID-19. The DNA of the CDR3 is TGTGCCATCCACAGGTCTATGAACACTGAAGCTTTCTTT. As protein: CAIHRSMNTEAFF.